This T cell receptor (beta chain) was observed in a study of T-cell reconstitution after alpha-beta-depleted transplantation in children. Study-wide points: Several hundred expanded graft clones reportedly supplied alpha-beta T cells about two months after transplant. The origin of high day-60 TCRbeta diversity in some patients lay in surviving recipient T cells and thymic progenitors. One year post-transplant, T-cell counts and diversity were largely derived from T cells produced anew.

Preparing the TCRbeta library involved the use of unique molecular identifiers. TCRdb analysed the PCR reads with MiXCR anew, one entry per CDR3 protein. This repertoire shows hundreds of thousands of distinct CDR3 sequences, approximately 12% found once; its top ten account for approximately 2%. As concerns this clonotype: No antigen is known for it.

Germline V CDR1 and CDR2: MDHEN, SYDVKM. CDR3 size: 16 residues. Trimming removed 5 bases from V and 6 bases from J; junction bases left unmatched: 14. The specimen comprised PBMCs, mostly from graft donor cells, sampled 360 days after TCRalphabeta/CD19-depleted stem cell transplant. This chain uses TRBV28 with TRBJ2-7; 9 bases are a match to TRBD1. The clonotype originates from a male patient younger than 18 who had a stem cell transplant for acute myeloid leukemia, so the T cells may come from the graft donor. In nucleotides, the CDR3 is TGTGCCAGCAGTCGCCGTATCCGACAGGGGGAAGGCGAGCAGTACTTC. Its translation: CASSRRIRQGEGEQYF.